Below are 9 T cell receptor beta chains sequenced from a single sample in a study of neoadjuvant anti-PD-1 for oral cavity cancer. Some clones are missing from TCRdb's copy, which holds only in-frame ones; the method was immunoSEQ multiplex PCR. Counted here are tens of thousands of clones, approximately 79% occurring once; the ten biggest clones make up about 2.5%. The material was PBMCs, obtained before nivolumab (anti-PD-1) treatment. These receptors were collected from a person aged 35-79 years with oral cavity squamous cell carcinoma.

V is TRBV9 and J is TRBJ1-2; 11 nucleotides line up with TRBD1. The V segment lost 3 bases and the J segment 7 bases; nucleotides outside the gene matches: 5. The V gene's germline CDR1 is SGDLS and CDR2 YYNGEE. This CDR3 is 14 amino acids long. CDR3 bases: TGTGCCAGCAGCGCCCGGGACAGGGGGTCTGGCTACACCTTC. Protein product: CASSARDRGSGYTF.

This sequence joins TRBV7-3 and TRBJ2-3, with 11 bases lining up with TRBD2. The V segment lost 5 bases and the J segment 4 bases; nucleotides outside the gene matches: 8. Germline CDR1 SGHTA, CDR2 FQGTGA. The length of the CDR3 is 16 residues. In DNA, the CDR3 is TGTGCCAGCAGCCCACTAGCGGGAGTGGGTGCAGATACGCAGTATTTT. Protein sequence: CASSPLAGVGADTQYF. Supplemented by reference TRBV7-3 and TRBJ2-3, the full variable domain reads GAGVSQTPSNKVTEKGKYVELRCDPISGHTALYWYRQSLGQGPEFLIYFQGTGAADDSGLPNDRFFAVRPEGSVSTLKIQRTERGDSAVYLCASSPLAGVGADTQYFGPGTRLTVL.

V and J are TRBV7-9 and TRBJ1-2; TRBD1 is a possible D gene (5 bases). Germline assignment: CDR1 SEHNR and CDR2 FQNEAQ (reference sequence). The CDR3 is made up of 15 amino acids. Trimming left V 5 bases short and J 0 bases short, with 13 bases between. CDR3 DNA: TGTGCCAGCAGCGGGGCCGGGACGGCTAACTATGGCTACACCTTC. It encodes CASSGAGTANYGYTF. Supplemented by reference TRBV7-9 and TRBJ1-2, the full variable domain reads DTGVSQNPRHKITKRGQNVTFRCDPISEHNRLYWYRQTLGQGPEFLTYFQNEAQLEKSRLLSDRFSAERPKGSFSTLEIQRTEQGDSAMYLCASSGAGTANYGYTFGSGTRLTVV.

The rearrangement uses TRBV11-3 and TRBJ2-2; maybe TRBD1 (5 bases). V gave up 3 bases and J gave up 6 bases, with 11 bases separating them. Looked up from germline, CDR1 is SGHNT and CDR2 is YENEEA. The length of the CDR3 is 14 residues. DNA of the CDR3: TGTGCCAGCAGCTTCAGGGAAGGGGCCGGGGAGCTGTTTTTT. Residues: CASSFREGAGELFF.

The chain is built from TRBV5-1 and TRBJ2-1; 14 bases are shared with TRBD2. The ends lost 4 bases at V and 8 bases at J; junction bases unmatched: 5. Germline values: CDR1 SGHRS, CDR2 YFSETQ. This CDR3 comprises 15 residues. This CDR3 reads CASSPGTSGRDEQFF. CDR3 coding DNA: TGCGCCAGCAGCCCCGGGACTAGCGGGAGAGATGAGCAGTTCTTC.

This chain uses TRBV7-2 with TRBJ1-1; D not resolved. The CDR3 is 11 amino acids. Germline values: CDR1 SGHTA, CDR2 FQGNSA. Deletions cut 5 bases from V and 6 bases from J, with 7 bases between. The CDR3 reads CASSLGSEAFF. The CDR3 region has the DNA TGTGCCAGCAGCCTCGGATCTGAAGCTTTCTTT.

CDR3 DNA sequence: TGTGCCAGCAGTGAGGGGGATTCACCCCTCCACTTT. Protein product: CASSEGDSPLHF. This rearrangement joins TRBV2 to TRBJ1-6; the D gene is possibly TRBD1 (5 bases). The CDR3 runs 12 residues. The germline V gene encodes CDR1 SNHLY and CDR2 FYNNEI. Between the trimmed V and J ends, which lost 3 bases and 8 bases, there was a span of 5 bases.

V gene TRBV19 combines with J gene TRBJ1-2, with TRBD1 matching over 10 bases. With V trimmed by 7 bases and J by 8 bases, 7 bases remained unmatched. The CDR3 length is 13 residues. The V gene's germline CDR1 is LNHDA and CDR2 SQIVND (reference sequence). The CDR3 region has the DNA TGTGCCAGTACCCCCTGGGACAGGGGAGGCTACACCTTC. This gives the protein CASTPWDRGGYTF. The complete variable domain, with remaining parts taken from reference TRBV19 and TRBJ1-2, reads DGGITQSPKYLFRKEGQNVTLSCEQNLNHDAMYWYRQDPGQGLRLIYYSQIVNDFQKGDIAEGYSVSREKKESFPLTVTSAQKNPTAFYLCASTPWDRGGYTFGSGTRLTVV.

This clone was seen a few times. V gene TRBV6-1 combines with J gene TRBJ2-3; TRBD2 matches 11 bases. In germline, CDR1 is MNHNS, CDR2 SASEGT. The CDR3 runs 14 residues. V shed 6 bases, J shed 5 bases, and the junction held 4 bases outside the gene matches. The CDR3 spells CASRLAGALDTQYF. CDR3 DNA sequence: TGTGCCAGCAGACTAGCGGGAGCTTTAGATACGCAGTATTTT.